The 31 T cell receptor beta chains listed next were all sequenced from one sample in a study of blood T cell repertoires in COVID-19. The data were produced by immunoSEQ multiplex PCR, yet TCRdb's version contains in-frame clones alone and is incomplete. The sample records 50,000 to 75,000 clones, 91% being singletons. What was sequenced was peripheral blood. The receptors stem from a human donor in a cohort sampled during active COVID-19.

With regard to this clone: This same CDR3 is encoded by further DNA sequences in the sample. V and J are TRBV7-3 and TRBJ1-1; weak D call: TRBD1 (6 bases). Looked up from germline, CDR1 is SGHTA and CDR2 is FQGTGA. This CDR3 comprises 13 residues. V lost 4 bases and J lost 1, with 7 bases in between. As DNA, the CDR3 is TGTGCCAGCAGCTCACAGGGGAACACTGAAGCTTTCTTT. Its translation is CASSSQGNTEAFF.

The rearrangement links TRBV18 to TRBJ1-3; the match to TRBD1 covers 7 bases. CDR1 and CDR2 from the germline V gene are KGHSH and LQKENI. The CDR3 is 18 residues long. V gave up 3 bases and J gave up 3 bases; unmatched junction bases: 14. CDR3 in amino acids: CASSPPQARGRDGNTIYF. The CDR3 DNA reads TGTGCCAGCTCACCCCCCCAGGCTAGGGGGCGAGATGGAAACACCATATATTTT.

This clone was detected once. The rearrangement uses TRBV28 and TRBJ1-2; D unclear. V was shortened by 4 bases and J by 5 bases, with 20 bases between the two germline ends. The CDR3 is 16 amino acids. From germline, CDR1 is MDHEN and CDR2 SYDVKM. The CDR3 region is CASSSTRHFSGYGYTF. Here the CDR3 DNA reads TGTGCCAGCAGTTCCACCAGACACTTTTCAGGTTATGGCTACACCTTC.

The rearrangement joins TRBV5-4 to TRBJ2-5; 9 nucleotides line up with TRBD1. The J segment lost 5 bases and the V segment lost 4 bases, leaving 9 bases of the junction unmatched. The CDR3 sequence is 15 residues long. Germline V CDR1 and CDR2: SGHNT, YYREEE (reference sequence). In DNA form, the CDR3 reads TGTGCCAGCAGCGTCGGACAGGGGACTCAGGAGACCCAGTACTTC. Protein product: CASSVGQGTQETQYF.

This clone was seen a single time. CDR3 sequence reads: CASSSNTGGASDTEAFF. As DNA, the CDR3 is TGTGCCAGCAGCTCAAATACAGGGGGCGCGTCGGACACTGAAGCTTTCTTT. The chain carries TRBV21-1 and TRBJ1-1; the tabulated D call, TRBD1, remains unverified against the DNA. TRBV21-1 represents a pseudogene. This CDR3 region has 17 residues.

The rearrangement links TRBV11-3 to TRBJ2-1; 7 nucleotides align to TRBD2. CDR1 and CDR2 (germline): SGHNT, YENEEA. The CDR3 runs to 15 residues. V was clipped by 4 bases and J by 7 bases; unmatched bases: 10. CDR3 bases: TGTGCCAGCAGCTATGCTAGCGGCCAAGGAAATGAGCAGTTCTTC. Translating gives CASSYASGQGNEQFF.

V is TRBV29-1 and J is TRBJ1-4, with a weak D call TRBD1 (6 bases). Germline lookup yields CDR1 SQVTM and CDR2 ANQGSEA. V was trimmed by 2 bases and J by 8 bases, leaving 15 bases between them. This CDR3 spans 14 amino acids. The CDR3 sequence: CSVERRGRGEKLFF. The CDR3 DNA follows: TGCAGCGTTGAAAGGCGGGGGAGGGGGGAAAAACTGTTTTTT.

The gene calls are TRBV4-2 and TRBJ1-1; 8 bases agree with TRBD1. The CDR3 extends over 16 amino acids. The junction had 4 bases not matched to a gene; V was cut back by 1 base and J by 0 bases. The germline V gene has CDR1 LGHNA and CDR2 YNFKEQ. The DNA of the CDR3 is TGTGCCAGCAGCCAAGCCGACAGGGGAATGAACACTGAAGCTTTCTTT. It translates to CASSQADRGMNTEAFF.

In the case of this clone: The sample has other DNA sequences that encode this CDR3 too. This rearrangement joins TRBV12-3 or TRBV12-4 to TRBJ2-1; D is unresolved. V lost 3 bases, J lost 9 bases, and 9 bases lay in between. The CDR3 runs 12 residues. CDR3 amino acids: CASSFFPGEQFF. As DNA, the CDR3 is TGTGCCAGCAGTTTTTTTCCCGGTGAGCAGTTCTTC.

The chain has TRBV7-9 and TRBJ2-3; possible D gene TRBD2, 6 bases. The germline V and J ends were trimmed by 8 bases and 3 bases, with 9 bases remaining between them. Germline V CDR1 and CDR2: SEHNR, FQNEAQ (reference sequence). The CDR3 runs to 12 residues. The CDR3 loop reads CASVEGTDTQYF. CDR3 in DNA: TGTGCCAGCGTGGAGGGGACAGATACGCAGTATTTT.

This chain joins TRBV19 and TRBJ2-5; 7 bases agree with TRBD1. Germline lookup yields CDR1 LNHDA and CDR2 SQIVND (reference sequence). This CDR3 is built from 13 residues. Trimming took 4 bases from V and 5 from J; bases not matched to a gene: 4. The CDR3 sequence: CASSTQGVETQYF. In nucleotides, the CDR3 is TGTGCCAGTAGTACCCAGGGGGTGGAGACCCAGTACTTC.

The chain employs TRBV28 and TRBJ1-3; maybe TRBD1 (6 bases). V was cut by 6 bases and J by 7 bases, with 13 bases left in between. The CDR3 contains 13 residues. CDR1 and CDR2 (germline): MDHEN, SYDVKM. CDR3: CASSLQGRNTIYF. CDR3 coding DNA: TGTGCCAGCAGCCTACAGGGCAGGAACACCATATATTTT.

The V call is TRBV30, the J call TRBJ2-1; D gene uncertain. The V end was cut by 0 bases, the J end by 12 bases, with 12 bases between. Germline assignment: CDR1 GTSNPN and CDR2 SVGIG (reference sequence). This CDR3 region has 12 residues. The CDR3: CAWSVPTTRQFF. The DNA of the CDR3 is TGTGCCTGGAGTGTCCCCACTACAAGGCAGTTCTTC. The entire variable domain, with the rest obtained from reference TRBV30 and TRBJ2-1, is as follows: SQTIHQWPATLVQPVGSPLSLECTVEGTSNPNLYWYRQAAGRGLQLLFYSVGIGQISSEVPQNLSASRPQDRQFILSSKKLLLSDSGFYLCAWSVPTTRQFFGPGTRLTVL.

The chain uses TRBV3-1 (or the pseudogene TRBV3-2) and TRBJ2-7; perhaps TRBD2 as D (7 bases). Trimming took off 4 bases at V and 6 bases at J, with 13 bases between the two ends. The CDR3 consists of 13 residues. Per the germline V gene, CDR1 is LGHDT and CDR2 is YNNKEL (reference sequence). The DNA of the CDR3 is TGTGCCAGCAGCCGAGGGGGGGGGCTCGAGCAGTACTTC. The encoded protein is CASSRGGGLEQYF.

A single count supports this clone. The chain carries TRBV6-5 and TRBJ2-1; D unresolved. Germline V gene data show CDR1 as MNHEY and CDR2 as SVGAGI. The CDR3 extends over 14 amino acids. Trimming shortened V by 6 bases and J by 0 bases, and 9 bases separated the two germline ends. The CDR3 sequence: CASREVPSYNEQFF. The CDR3 DNA follows: TGTGCCAGCAGAGAGGTTCCCTCCTACAATGAGCAGTTCTTC.

As DNA, the CDR3 is TGTGCCAGCAGTTTGGCCCCGTCTCGGGGGGAGACCCAGTACTTC. It specifies CASSLAPSRGETQYF. The rearrangement joins TRBV28 to TRBJ2-5, with D possibly matching TRBD2 (6 bases). The germline V gene has CDR1 MDHEN and CDR2 SYDVKM. Between the trimmed V and J ends, which lost 3 bases and 5 bases, there was a span of 16 bases. CDR3 length equals 15 residues.

The chain joins TRBV10-2 to TRBJ2-7; 10 bases line up with TRBD2. CDR1 WSHSY and CDR2 SAAADI come from the germline V gene. CDR3 length: 18 residues. J lost 4 bases, V lost 6 bases, and 18 bases had no gene match. CDR3 bases: TGCGCCAGCAGCGGGACCTGGGTTGTAACTAGCGGGATTTACGAGCAGTACTTC. Its protein is CASSGTWVVTSGIYEQYF.

This sequence joins TRBV27 and TRBJ1-4, with 7 bases fitting TRBD1. This CDR3 region has 13 residues. Trimming cost V 5 bases and J 7 bases; bases outside gene matches: 4. Germline CDR1 is MNHEY and CDR2 is SMNVEV (reference sequence). The CDR3, as DNA: TGTGCCAGCAGTCCCCGGACAGGTGAAAAACTGTTTTTT. It encodes CASSPRTGEKLFF.

V gene TRBV24-1 combines with J gene TRBJ1-1; 8 bases align to TRBD1. This CDR3 has 13 residues. The germline V gene encodes CDR1 KGHDR and CDR2 SFDVKD. The V segment lost 8 bases and the J segment 4 bases; nucleotides outside the gene matches: 5. CDR3 region: CATTGTGPTEAFF. The CDR3 DNA reads as TGTGCCACCACCGGGACAGGTCCCACTGAAGCTTTCTTT.

Sample share makes this clone medium-sized. The V gene is TRBV6-1, the J gene TRBJ1-1; 7 nucleotides align to TRBD1. Germline CDR1 reads MNHNS; CDR2 reads SASEGT. The CDR3 is 17 amino acids. V shed 2 bases, J shed 1 base, and the junction held 10 bases outside the gene matches. In DNA form, the CDR3 reads TGTGCCAGCAGTGAATACGGGACAGACCCTTCGAACACTGAAGCTTTCTTT. This sequence encodes CASSEYGTDPSNTEAFF.

The V gene is TRBV15, the J gene TRBJ2-7; 10 nucleotides agree with TRBD1. Per the germline V gene, CDR1 is LNHNV and CDR2 is YYDKDF (reference sequence). This CDR3 spans 16 amino acids. V dropped 2 bases and J dropped 0; count of bases not matched to a gene: 4. The CDR3 loop reads CATSRPGQGNSYEQYF. CDR3 DNA sequence: TGTGCCACCAGCAGACCGGGACAGGGGAACTCCTACGAGCAGTACTTC.

CDR3 in amino acids: CASSPGTSGRRWPTDTQYF. The CDR3 DNA reads as TGTGCCAGCAGCCCCGGGACTAGCGGGAGAAGATGGCCCACAGATACGCAGTATTTT. The gene calls are TRBV7-3 and TRBJ2-3; 14 nucleotides align to TRBD2. The CDR3 runs to 19 residues. Germline V CDR1 and CDR2: SGHTA, FQGTGA. Trimming removed 5 bases from V and 2 bases from J; junction bases left unmatched: 12.

This clone was observed once. The genes are TRBV5-1 and TRBJ1-2; tentative D call: TRBD1 (6 bases). V was cut by 2 bases and J by 3 bases, with 14 bases left in between. CDR1 is SGHRS, CDR2 YFSETQ, per germline. There are 15 residues in the CDR3. The CDR3 sequence is CASSLPGGHDYGYTF. DNA for the CDR3: TGCGCCAGCAGCTTACCGGGGGGGCACGACTATGGCTACACCTTC.

V gene TRBV6-2 or TRBV6-3 combines with J gene TRBJ2-2, with 10 bases matching TRBD2. This CDR3 contains 16 residues. Germline trimming cut 0 bases from V and 7 bases from J; bases unmatched to any gene: 5. Germline assignment: CDR1 MNHEY and CDR2 SVGEGT. CDR3 sequence: CASSYSSLAGVGELFF. In DNA form, the CDR3 reads TGTGCCAGCAGTTACTCGTCGCTAGCGGGAGTCGGGGAGCTGTTTTTT.

The chain combines TRBV4-3 with TRBJ1-6, with 8 bases lining up with TRBD1. CDR3 size: 16 residues. With 3 bases clipped from V and 7 bases from J, the junction kept 8 bases outside the gene matches. Germline assignment: CDR1 LGHNA and CDR2 YSLEER. The CDR3 sequence is CASSHGQGSWNSPLHF. DNA of the CDR3: TGCGCCAGCAGCCATGGACAGGGCTCTTGGAATTCACCCCTCCACTTT.

The V and J genes are TRBV15 and TRBJ1-4; D call uncertain. The CDR3 totals 15 residues. Germline CDR1 and CDR2: LNHNV and YYDKDF (reference sequence). The V and J ends lost 8 bases and 8 bases respectively, with 21 bases between them. The CDR3 reads CATQRRTPLGEKLFF. As DNA, the CDR3 is TGTGCCACCCAAAGACGGACTCCGCTAGGGGAAAAACTGTTTTTT.

The chain uses TRBV5-1 and TRBJ1-2, with D maybe TRBD1 (5 bases). Trimming took 4 bases from V and 4 from J, leaving 8 bases between them. The CDR3 extends over 12 amino acids. CDR1 is SGHRS, CDR2 YFSETQ, per germline. CDR3 sequence reads: CASSRDSYGYTF. The DNA for the CDR3 is TGCGCCAGCAGCAGGGACTCCTATGGCTACACCTTC.

The V gene is TRBV27, the J gene TRBJ2-7; TRBD2 agrees at 8 bases. Germline-derived CDR1 and CDR2 are MNHEY and SMNVEV (reference sequence). The length of the CDR3 is 15 residues. J gave up 5 bases and V 8 bases, and 14 bases lay outside the gene matches. The CDR3 here is CASSSVGGRRNEQYF. The CDR3 nucleotides read TGTGCCAGCTCTTCTGTCGGCGGGAGGAGAAACGAGCAGTACTTC.

The gene calls are TRBV27 and TRBJ2-3; 8 bases are shared with TRBD2. Germline loops: CDR1 MNHEY, CDR2 SMNVEV (reference sequence). The V and J ends lost 2 bases and 3 bases, in that order; junction bases with no gene match: 4. The CDR3 sequence is 15 residues long. The CDR3 coding sequence is TGTGCCAGCAGTTTAGGAGCGGGAGAAACAGATACGCAGTATTTT. The encoded protein is CASSLGAGETDTQYF.

The CDR3 region is CASSIRRIGGYTF. The CDR3 nucleotides read TGTGCCAGTAGTATAAGGAGGATTGGCGGCTACACCTTC. The chain carries TRBV19 and TRBJ1-2; the D is unclear. Germline CDR1 is LNHDA and CDR2 is SQIVND (reference sequence). V was trimmed by 2 bases and J by 8 bases, leaving 12 bases between them. The CDR3 contains 13 residues. The full variable domain, completed using reference TRBV19 and TRBJ1-2, is DGGITQSPKYLFRKEGQNVTLSCEQNLNHDAMYWYRQDPGQGLRLIYYSQIVNDFQKGDIAEGYSVSREKKESFPLTVTSAQKNPTAFYLCASSIRRIGGYTFGSGTRLTVV.

The V gene is TRBV7-8, the J gene TRBJ1-5; D not certain. Germline V gene data show CDR1 as SGHVS and CDR2 as FQNEAQ. CDR3 length: 16 amino acids. V dropped 6 bases and J dropped 0 bases, with 15 bases sitting between them. The CDR3 spells CASSTSGQNSNQPQHF. CDR3 in DNA: TGTGCCAGCAGTACAAGTGGGCAAAATAGCAATCAGCCCCAGCATTTT.